This T cell receptor (beta chain) was sequenced for a study of blood T cell repertoires in COVID-19. As for the study in general: T cells, B-cell-depleted T cells, or PBMCs supplied cDNA or gDNA.

TCRdb's copy holds only in-frame clones and misses some; the assay was immunoSEQ multiplex PCR. The sample has around 120,000 clones; 60% to 85% are singletons. The CDR3 has 12 amino acids. CDR1 is SQVTM, CDR2 ANQGSEA, per germline. Trimming took 7 bases from V and 1 from J, leaving 10 bases between them. Sequenced input: peripheral blood. The receptor was isolated from a human donor with acute or convalescent COVID-19. The donor label of this sample is uncertain. V and J are TRBV29-1 and TRBJ1-1; TRBD1 is a possible D gene (6 bases). DNA of the CDR3: TGCAGCGGGGGACACAAGAACACTGAAGCTTTCTTT. Protein product: CSGGHKNTEAFF.